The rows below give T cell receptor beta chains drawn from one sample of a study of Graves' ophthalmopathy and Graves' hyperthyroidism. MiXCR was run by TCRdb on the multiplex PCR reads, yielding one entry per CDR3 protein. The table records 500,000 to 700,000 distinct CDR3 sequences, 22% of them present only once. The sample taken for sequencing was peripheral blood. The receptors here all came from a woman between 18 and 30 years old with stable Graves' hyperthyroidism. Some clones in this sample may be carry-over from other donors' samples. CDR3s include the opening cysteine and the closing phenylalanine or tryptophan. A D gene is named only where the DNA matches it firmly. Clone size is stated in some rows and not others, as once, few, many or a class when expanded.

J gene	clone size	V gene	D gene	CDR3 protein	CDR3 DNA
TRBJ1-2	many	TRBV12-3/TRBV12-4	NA	CASTLPDGYGYTF	TGTGCCAGCACCCTTCCGGATGGCTACGGCTACACCTTC
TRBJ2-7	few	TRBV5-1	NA	CASSAGWTESYEQYF	TGCGCCAGCAGCGCGGGGTGGACGGAGTCCTACGAGCAGTACTTC
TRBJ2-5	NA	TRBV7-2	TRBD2	CASSLAGLDQETQYF	TGTGCCAGCAGCTTAGCGGGACTAGATCAAGAGACCCAGTACTTC
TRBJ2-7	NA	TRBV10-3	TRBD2	CAIGGGGEQYF	TGTGCCATCGGGGGGGGAGGCGAGCAGTACTTC
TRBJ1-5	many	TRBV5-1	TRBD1	CASSPSGTGYEPQHF	TGCGCCAGCAGCCCGTCCGGGACAGGGTATGAGCCCCAGCATTTT
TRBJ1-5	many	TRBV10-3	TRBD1	CATEGLGQGGQPQHF	TGTGCCACCGAGGGTCTCGGACAGGGTGGCCAGCCCCAGCATTTT
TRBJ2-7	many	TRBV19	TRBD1	CASSDRQGYEQYF	TGTGCCAGTAGTGACAGACAGGGTTACGAGCAGTACTTC
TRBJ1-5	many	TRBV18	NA	CASSPSGSNQPQHF	TGTGCCAGCTCACCCTCAGGGAGCAATCAGCCCCAGCATTTT
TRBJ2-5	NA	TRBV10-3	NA	CAISVVPPAENQETQYF	TGTGCCATCAGTGTGGTCCCGCCAGCCGAAAACCAAGAGACCCAGTACTTC
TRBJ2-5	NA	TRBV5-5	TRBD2	CASSALPTSAQETQYF	TGTGCCAGCAGCGCACTCCCGACTAGCGCGCAAGAGACCCAGTACTTC
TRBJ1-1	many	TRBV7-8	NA	CASTMGVAGNTEAFF	TGTGCCAGCACCATGGGGGTTGCGGGGAACACTGAAGCTTTCTTT
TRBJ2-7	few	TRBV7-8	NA	CASSYVTGSYEQYF	TGTGCCAGCAGCTATGTGACAGGTTCCTACGAGCAGTACTTC
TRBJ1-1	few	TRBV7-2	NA	CASSFRTVNIEAFF	TGTGCCAGCAGCTTTCGGACAGTGAACATTGAAGCTTTCTTT
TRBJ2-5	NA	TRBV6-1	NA	CASSEAPWGGQETQYF	TGTGCCAGCAGTGAAGCGCCTTGGGGTGGCCAAGAGACCCAGTACTTC
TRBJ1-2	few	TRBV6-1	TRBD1	CASSADRVFGGIYGYTF	TGTGCCAGCAGTGCGGACAGGGTATTTGGGGGAATCTATGGCTACACCTTC
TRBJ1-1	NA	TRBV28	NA	CASSLLRARDTEAFF	TGTGCCAGCAGTTTATTACGGGCCAGGGACACTGAAGCTTTCTTT
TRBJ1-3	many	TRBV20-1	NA	CSLLGHGNTIYF	TGCAGTCTATTGGGGCATGGAAACACCATATATTTT
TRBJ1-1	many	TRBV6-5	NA	CASSYKNTEAFF	TGTGCCAGCAGCTACAAGAACACTGAAGCTTTCTTT
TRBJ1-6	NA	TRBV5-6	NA	CASSPGHRVNSPLHF	TGTGCCAGCAGCCCCGGACATCGCGTTAATTCACCCCTCCACTTT
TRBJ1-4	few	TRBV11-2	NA	CASSFMAGDGNWGLFF	TGTGCCAGCAGCTTCATGGCAGGGGATGGTAATTGGGGACTGTTTTTT
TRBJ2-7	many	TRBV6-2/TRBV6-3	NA	CASSFSPGREQYF	TGTGCCAGCAGTTTTTCCCCCGGACGGGAGCAGTACTTC
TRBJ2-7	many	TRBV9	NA	CASSPLGTRSSEQYF	TGTGCCAGCAGCCCCCTCGGGACTCGCTCCTCCGAGCAGTACTTC
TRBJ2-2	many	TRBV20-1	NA	CSARQNTGELFF	TGCAGTGCTAGGCAGAACACCGGGGAGCTGTTTTTT
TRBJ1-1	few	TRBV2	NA	CASSGVHNTEAFF	TGTGCCAGCAGTGGAGTCCACAACACTGAAGCTTTCTTT
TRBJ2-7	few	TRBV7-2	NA	CASSVLVTPQYF	TGTGCCAGCAGCGTCCTTGTTACGCCGCAGTACTTC
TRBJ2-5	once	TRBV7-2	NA	CASSLAFLETQYF	TGTGCCAGCAGCTTAGCGTTTCTTGAGACCCAGTACTTC
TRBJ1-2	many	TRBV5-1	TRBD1	CASSSTSGRDRRANYGYTF	TGCGCCAGCAGCTCAACATCAGGAAGGGACAGGAGAGCTAACTATGGCTACACCTTC
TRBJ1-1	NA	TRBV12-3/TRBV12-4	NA	CASSKRGGYTEAFF	TGTGCCAGCAGCAAAAGGGGGGGGTACACTGAAGCTTTCTTT
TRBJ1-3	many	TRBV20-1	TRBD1	CSAQTGGGNTIYF	TGCAGTGCTCAAACAGGGGGTGGAAACACCATATATTTT
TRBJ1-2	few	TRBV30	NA	CAWNQGRYTF	TGTGCCTGGAACCAGGGGCGCTACACCTTC
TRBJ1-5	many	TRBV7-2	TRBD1	CASRGQGDRPQHF	TGTGCCAGCCGTGGACAGGGAGACCGGCCCCAGCATTTT
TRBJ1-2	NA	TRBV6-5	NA	CASSYSAGGYTF	TGTGCCAGCAGTTACTCGGCAGGTGGCTACACCTTC